Sequencing of this TCR beta chain was carried out in a study of PD-1 blockade in classical Hodgkin lymphoma. General study results and limits: It was reported that newly diagnosed patients had less baseline TCR diversity than healthy donors. Baseline diversity in complete responders resembled that of newly diagnosed patients. CD4+ TCR diversity, unlike CD8+, rose significantly by C4D1.

Of note for this clone: Its cognate antigen is unknown.

Using immunoSEQ multiplex PCR, the repertoire was profiled, and TCRdb retains in-frame clones only, with some absent. The table lists 30,000 to 45,000 clones, about 86% of them singletons. Following autologous stem cell transplantation, relapse occurred in every patient, and exposure to brentuximab vedotin varied. Germline V lookup: CDR1 SGHRS, CDR2 YFSETQ. The CDR3 has 15 amino acids. J lost 2 bases, V lost 4 bases, and 8 bases had no gene match. The specimen comprised peripheral blood mononuclear cells (PBMCs), sampled before the second cycle of nivolumab. The chain combines TRBV5-1 with TRBJ2-5, with 7 bases aligning to TRBD1. This TCR was sampled from a human donor with classical Hodgkin lymphoma. CDR3 sequence: CASSPLTGEQETQYF. CDR3 coding DNA: TGCGCCAGCAGCCCGCTCACAGGGGAGCAAGAGACCCAGTACTTC.